These 21 T cell receptor beta chains were sequenced from one sample in a study of blood T cells in healthy people across ages (dated by TCRdb to the mid-2010s). Receptor libraries were prepared by 5' RACE. The sequencer was an Illumina HiSeq 2500. A second PCR of about 7 to 12 cycles was run with a J-beta primer mix and a sample-barcoded 5' primer. TCRdb reran the public reads through fastp at Q25 and MiXCR, keeping productive beta chains. When rows share a CDR3 protein, they turn into one entry using the most common DNA and genes. This sample holds about 650,000 distinct CDR3 sequences; approximately 31% were observed only once. The top ten clones comprise 15% of the sample. The sequencing sample was made of blood. Receptors originate from a woman older than 75 in good health. Donor details come from another sample of the same person, matched by shared clones.

This clonotype was picked up many times. This sequence joins TRBV7-2 and TRBJ2-7; 13 bases are a match to TRBD2. V was pared by 1 base and J by 7 bases, with 4 bases of the junction left unmatched. The length of the CDR3 is 15 residues. From germline, CDR1 is SGHTA and CDR2 FQGNSA. As DNA, the CDR3 is TGTGCCAGCAGCTTAGTTGGGACTAGCGGGGTAGAGCAGTACTTC. The encoded protein is CASSLVGTSGVEQYF.

V usage is TRBV3-1 and J usage is TRBJ1-5, with 8 nucleotides matching TRBD1. The junction had 13 bases not matched to a gene; V was cut back by 4 bases and J by 11 bases. CDR1 is LGHDT, CDR2 YNNKEL, per germline (reference sequence). The CDR3 is 15 amino acids. The CDR3 sequence: CASSRAGTGLNAQHF. The CDR3 coding sequence is TGTGCCAGCAGCCGCGCGGGGACAGGTTTGAATGCCCAGCATTTT.

This clonotype was picked up many times. The chain couples TRBV20-1 to TRBJ2-5, with 10 nucleotides matching TRBD2. The CDR3 spans 18 residues. V gave up 6 bases and J gave up 6 bases; unmatched junction bases: 22. The germline gives CDR1 DFQATT, CDR2 SNEGSKA (reference sequence). The DNA of the CDR3 is TGCAGTGCCTCGAAGCAACTAGCGGGGCGTTGGGGGGAAAAGACCCAGTACTTC. Residues: CSASKQLAGRWGEKTQYF.

As to this clonotype: A much larger clonotype is one base distant, so this may be a read error. The chain couples TRBV10-3 to TRBJ1-1; 7 bases are shared with TRBD1. Germline V gene sequence: CDR1 ENHRY, CDR2 SYGVKD. The CDR3 spans 14 residues. The V gene end was trimmed by 0 bases and the J gene end by 3 bases; junction bases not matched to a gene: 1. This chain's CDR3 is CAISESRGDTEAFF. CDR3 DNA: TGTGCCATCAGTGAGTCCAGGGGGGACACTGAAGCTTTCTTT.

This clonotype was seen more than once but under ten times. The gene calls are TRBV2 and TRBJ2-2, with no clear D. The CDR3 has 15 residues. V lost 7 bases and J 2 bases, leaving 14 bases between the germline ends. The V gene's germline CDR1 is SNHLY and CDR2 FYNNEI. The CDR3 DNA is TGTGCCAGCACCATGGGCCGGCTAAACACCGGGGAGCTGTTTTTT. Translated: CASTMGRLNTGELFF.

This clonotype was observed at least ten times. The rearrangement links TRBV3-1 to TRBJ1-1; D remains unclear. This CDR3 has 15 residues. Germline CDR1 LGHDT, CDR2 YNNKEL (reference sequence). Trimming cost V 4 bases and J 6 bases, with 18 bases left between them. The CDR3 reads CASSPRKGGRAEAFF. CDR3 DNA: TGTGCCAGCAGCCCCCGAAAGGGAGGGCGGGCTGAAGCTTTCTTT.

This clonotype appeared a few times. This rearrangement joins TRBV29-1 to TRBJ2-7, with D possibly matching TRBD2 (5 bases). Trimming pared 4 bases from V and 7 bases from J, leaving 11 bases between. The CDR3 has 11 residues. Germline CDR1 reads SQVTM; CDR2 reads ANQGSEA. The CDR3 DNA reads as TGCAGCGTTGGTTCCGGGGAAGAGCAGTACTTC. It yields the protein CSVGSGEEQYF.

This clonotype was observed at least ten times. The chain employs TRBV5-1 and TRBJ1-2; 7 bases are shared with TRBD1. J lost 4 bases, V lost 0 bases, and 3 bases had no gene match. CDR1 and CDR2 from the germline V gene are SGHRS and YFSETQ. The CDR3 length is 14 residues. Here the CDR3 reads CASSLEGTVYGYTF. CDR3 coding DNA: TGCGCCAGCAGCTTGGAGGGGACAGTCTATGGCTACACCTTC.

This clonotype was found many times. This chain joins TRBV29-1 and TRBJ2-7; D might be TRBD2 (5 bases). Germline V gene data show CDR1 as SQVTM and CDR2 as ANQGSEA. CDR3 size: 11 residues. Trimming stripped 7 bases from V and 4 bases from J, with 11 bases between. The CDR3 DNA reads as TGCAGCGCCATGAGGGCGTACGAGCAGTACTTC. Translation gives CSAMRAYEQYF.

The gene calls are TRBV27 and TRBJ2-5, with 9 bases matching TRBD2. CDR1 is MNHEY and CDR2 is SMNVEV in the germline V gene (reference sequence). The CDR3 contains 16 residues. Losses at the gene ends were 5 bases for V and 5 bases for J; bases not matched to a gene: 12. The CDR3 coding sequence is TGTGCCAGCAGTCCCCTGGGGCTAGCGGGGAGGGAGACCCAGTACTTC. This codes for CASSPLGLAGRETQYF.

The chain has TRBV7-2 and TRBJ2-7, with 8 bases matching TRBD1. V shed 4 bases, J shed 3 bases, and the junction held 8 bases outside the gene matches. The germline gives CDR1 SGHTA, CDR2 FQGNSA. The CDR3 loop spans 15 amino acids. CDR3 sequence reads: CASSSQGAAIYEQYF. The CDR3 bases are TGTGCCAGCAGCTCCCAGGGGGCTGCTATCTACGAGCAGTACTTC.

This clonotype was counted between two and nine times. The chain has TRBV7-8 and TRBJ2-2; the D is unclear. The V gene lost 0 bases and the J gene lost 6 bases, with 8 bases spanning the gap. The CDR3 extends over 14 amino acids. Germline assignment: CDR1 SGHVS and CDR2 FQNEAQ. The CDR3 DNA reads as TGTGCCAGCAGCTTAGCCAGGCGTCCCGGGGAGCTGTTTTTT. Protein: CASSLARRPGELFF. The full variable domain, in which reference TRBV7-8 and TRBJ2-2 provide the parts outside the CDR3, is GAGVSQSPRYKVAKRGQDVALRCDPISGHVSLFWYQQALGQGPEFLTYFQNEAQLDKSGLPSDRFFAERPEGSVSTLKIQRTQQEDSAVYLCASSLARRPGELFFGEGSRLTVL.

This clonotype was seen many times. This chain joins TRBV9 and TRBJ2-1, with 10 bases lining up with TRBD2. The CDR3 is 16 residues long. In germline, CDR1 is SGDLS, CDR2 YYNGEE. The V gene end was trimmed by 3 bases and the J gene end by 4 bases; junction bases not matched to a gene: 7. The CDR3 reads CASSETGTSVYNEQFF. The CDR3 DNA reads as TGTGCCAGCAGCGAGACCGGGACTAGCGTTTACAATGAGCAGTTCTTC.

In DNA form, the CDR3 reads TGTGCCAGCAGCGTGGGACAGGGTGAAGGCTACACCTTC. Its protein is CASSVGQGEGYTF. The chain uses TRBV7-2 and TRBJ1-2, with TRBD1 matching 9 bases. CDR3 length: 13 amino acids. The germline V gene has CDR1 SGHTA and CDR2 FQGNSA. Trimming cost V 5 bases and J 8 bases; bases outside gene matches: 6.

This clonotype has just a few counts. This chain joins TRBV4-2 and TRBJ2-7, with TRBD2 as a possible D gene (7 bases). The DNA end is a closer match to TRBJ2-5, so the J assignment may be wrong. The CDR3 covers 14 residues. Germline V gene data show CDR1 as LGHNA and CDR2 as YNFKEQ. CDR3 nucleotide sequence: TGTGCCAGCAGTACGCCGGGGGGCGGCGAGACCCAGTACTTC. Its translation is CASSTPGGGETQYF.

This clonotype was counted only a few times. V is TRBV29-1 and J is TRBJ1-1, with a possible D match to TRBD1 (6 bases). The CDR3 runs 12 residues. Trimming removed 7 bases at V and 4 bases at J, with 13 bases between. Germline V CDR1 and CDR2: SQVTM, ANQGSEA. The CDR3 DNA reads as TGCAGCGACACAGGGTTCGGCACTGAAGCTTTCTTT. Protein sequence: CSDTGFGTEAFF.

This clonotype was picked up many times. The rearrangement links TRBV13 to TRBJ2-5; 8 nucleotides match TRBD1. The J segment lost 11 bases and the V segment lost 1 base, leaving 12 bases of the junction unmatched. The germline gives CDR1 PRHDT, CDR2 FYEKMQ (reference sequence). This CDR3 is built from 15 residues. The CDR3 DNA sequence: TGTGCCAGCAGCTTAGCCCCGACAGGGGACCGAGAGCAGTACTTC. As protein: CASSLAPTGDREQYF.

In its sample, this clonotype was seen many times. V is TRBV20-1 and J is TRBJ1-2; D is uncertain. Trimming left V 0 bases short and J 1 base short, with 6 bases between. The CDR3 extends over 13 amino acids. The V gene's germline CDR1 is DFQATT and CDR2 SNEGSKA (reference sequence). CDR3 sequence reads: CSARDRINYGYTF. CDR3 coding DNA: TGCAGTGCTAGAGACAGGATTAACTATGGCTACACCTTC.

The CDR3 DNA follows: TGTGCCAGCACAATAAGGGGGTCCACTGAAGCTTTCTTT. It yields the protein CASTIRGSTEAFF. The genes are TRBV6-2 or TRBV6-3 and TRBJ1-1, with D possibly TRBD1 on 6 matching bases. The CDR3 has 13 residues. Germline loops: CDR1 MNHEY, CDR2 SVGEGT. With 7 bases removed from V and 4 bases from J, the gap between germline ends came to 13 bases.

This clonotype appeared many times. V is TRBV29-1 and J is TRBJ2-1; D gene uncertain. The CDR3 runs 11 residues. Germline values: CDR1 SQVTM, CDR2 ANQGSEA. Trimming removed 4 bases from V and 8 bases from J, with 9 bases in between. The CDR3 reads CSVGIRDEQFF. The CDR3 coding sequence is TGCAGCGTTGGTATCCGGGATGAGCAGTTCTTC.

Turning to this clonotype: A much more abundant neighbour one base away suggests this may be a read error. This chain uses TRBV24-1 with TRBJ2-3, with a tentative D call TRBD2 (6 bases). Trimming took 4 bases from V and 14 from J, leaving 15 bases between them. The CDR3 is 12 amino acids. Germline V gene sequence: CDR1 KGHDR, CDR2 SFDVKD. The CDR3: CATSESRRAPYF. DNA of the CDR3: TGTGCCACCAGTGAGTCGAGGAGGGCCCCGTATTTT.